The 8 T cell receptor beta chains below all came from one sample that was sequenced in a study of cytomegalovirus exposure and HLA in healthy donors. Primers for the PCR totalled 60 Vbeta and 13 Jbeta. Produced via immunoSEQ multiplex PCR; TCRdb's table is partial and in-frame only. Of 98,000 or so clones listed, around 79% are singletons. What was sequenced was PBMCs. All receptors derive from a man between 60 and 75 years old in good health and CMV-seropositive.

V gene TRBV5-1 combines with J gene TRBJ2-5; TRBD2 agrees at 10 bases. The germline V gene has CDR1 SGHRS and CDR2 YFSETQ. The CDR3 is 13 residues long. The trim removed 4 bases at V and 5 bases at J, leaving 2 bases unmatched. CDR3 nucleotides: TGCGCCAGCAGCCAGGGACTAGCGGAGACCCAGTACTTC. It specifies CASSQGLAETQYF.

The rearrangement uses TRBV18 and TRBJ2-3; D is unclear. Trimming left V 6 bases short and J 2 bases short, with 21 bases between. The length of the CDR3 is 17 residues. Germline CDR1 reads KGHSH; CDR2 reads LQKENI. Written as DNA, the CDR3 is TGTGCCAGCTCGTCCACCCGAGCAGCGATATCCACAGATACGCAGTATTTT. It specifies CASSSTRAAISTDTQYF.

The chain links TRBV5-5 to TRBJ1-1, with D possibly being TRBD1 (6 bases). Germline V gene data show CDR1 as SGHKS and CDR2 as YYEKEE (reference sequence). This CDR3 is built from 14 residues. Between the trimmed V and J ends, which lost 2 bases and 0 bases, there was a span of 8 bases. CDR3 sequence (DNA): TGTGCCAGCAGCTTCACAGGGATGAACACTGAAGCTTTCTTT. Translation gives CASSFTGMNTEAFF.

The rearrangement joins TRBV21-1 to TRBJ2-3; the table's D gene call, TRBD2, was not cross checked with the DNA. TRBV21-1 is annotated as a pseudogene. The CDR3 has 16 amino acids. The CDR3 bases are TGTGCCAGCAGCAAAAGGTCTAGCGGGGTCACAGATACGCAGTATTTT. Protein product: CASSKRSSGVTDTQYF.

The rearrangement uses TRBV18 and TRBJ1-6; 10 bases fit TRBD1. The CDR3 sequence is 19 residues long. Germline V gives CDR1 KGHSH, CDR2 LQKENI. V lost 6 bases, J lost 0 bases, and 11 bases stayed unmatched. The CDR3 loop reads CASSLTGGGWSSYNSPLHF. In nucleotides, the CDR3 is TGTGCCAGCTCCCTGACAGGGGGCGGGTGGAGCTCCTATAATTCACCCCTCCACTTT.

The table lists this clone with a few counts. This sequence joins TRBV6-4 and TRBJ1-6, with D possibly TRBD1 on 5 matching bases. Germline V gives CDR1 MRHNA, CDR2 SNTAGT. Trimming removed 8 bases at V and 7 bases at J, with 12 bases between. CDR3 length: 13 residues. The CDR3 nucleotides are TGTGCCAGCGGATGGGACTGGAATTCACCCCTCCACTTT. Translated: CASGWDWNSPLHF.

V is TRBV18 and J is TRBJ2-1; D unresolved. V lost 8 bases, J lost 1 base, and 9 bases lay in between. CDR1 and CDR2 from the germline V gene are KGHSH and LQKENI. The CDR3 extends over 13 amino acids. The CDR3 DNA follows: TGTGCCAGCCTTGAGAGTTCCTACAATGAGCAGTTCTTC. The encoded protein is CASLESSYNEQFF.

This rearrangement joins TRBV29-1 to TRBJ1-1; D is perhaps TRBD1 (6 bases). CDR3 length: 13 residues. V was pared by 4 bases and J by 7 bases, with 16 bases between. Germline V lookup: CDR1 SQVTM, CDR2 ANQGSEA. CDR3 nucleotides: TGCAGCGTTGCCCCGGCGGGCAGGGGTGAAGCTTTCTTT. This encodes CSVAPAGRGEAFF.